This T cell receptor (beta chain) was identified during a study of beta chain features in type 1 diabetes. Whole-study results and caveats: The study left unresolved whether HLA type influences TCRB rearrangement.

The germline V gene has CDR1 SGHDN and CDR2 FVKESK. V was cut by 1 base and J by 8 bases, with 14 bases left in between. The CDR3 is made up of 14 amino acids. This clone was detected only a few times. Its antigen remains unknown. What was sequenced were expressed TCRB transcripts, since all of the isolated RNA had been reverse transcribed. Method: immunoSEQ multiplex PCR; TCRdb's copy keeps in-frame clones and lacks some. The repertoire holds hundreds of thousands of clones, with roughly 8% as singletons. This sequence joins TRBV14 and TRBJ1-2; no reliable D call. This clonotype was obtained from a woman between 18 and 29 years old in good health. Sequenced: central memory CD4+ T cells from blood. CDR3: CASSQGDPTVGYTF. In nucleotides, the CDR3 is TGTGCCAGCAGCCAAGGTGACCCCACCGTGGGCTACACCTTC.